These 8 T cell receptor beta chains came from one sample sequenced in a study of T-cell reconstitution after alpha-beta-depleted transplantation in children. The library targeted TCRbeta and was prepared with unique molecular identifiers. TCRdb independently ran MiXCR on the PCR reads; one entry per CDR3 protein. The profile shows approximately 420,000 distinct CDR3 sequences, roughly a tenth of them singletons. The source was PBMCs from the stem cell graft donor, collected from the stem cell graft. The source is a human donor who donated a stem cell graft to a child with acute myeloid leukemia.

This CDR3 is CASSATGSNYNEQFF. CDR3 nucleotide sequence: TGCGCCAGCAGCGCGACAGGGTCCAACTACAATGAGCAGTTCTTC. The chain recombines TRBV4-1 with TRBJ2-1, with 7 nucleotides matching TRBD1. The V and J ends lost 5 bases and 3 bases, in that order; junction bases with no gene match: 7. Germline V gives CDR1 MGHRA, CDR2 YSYEKL. CDR3 length equals 15 residues.

A note on this clonotype: One end of the junction varies from germline; a read error may be responsible. V usage is TRBV7-7 and J usage is TRBJ2-1; D gene uncertain. Germline V gene lookup returns CDR1 SSHAT and CDR2 FNYEAQ (reference sequence). This CDR3 has 14 amino acids. In DNA form, the CDR3 reads TGTGCTAGCAGCTTAGATCTAGACGCTATTGAGCAGTTCTTC. Translating gives CASSLDLDAIEQFF.

The chain uses TRBV2 and TRBJ2-5; 14 bases agree with TRBD2. The length of the CDR3 is 18 residues. Germline V gene lookup returns CDR1 SNHLY and CDR2 FYNNEI. V lost 3 bases and J lost 5; bases outside the gene matches: 11. In nucleotides, the CDR3 is TGTGCCAGCAGTGATCGGACTAGCGGGAGGTACCCCCCGGAGACCCAGTACTTC. Its protein is CASSDRTSGRYPPETQYF.

This clonotype was seen a handful of times. The J gene is TRBJ2-1, the V gene TRBV6-1; D might be TRBD1 (5 bases). The germline CDR1 and CDR2 sequences are MNHNS and SASEGT. The CDR3 covers 15 residues. V was clipped by 6 bases and J by 5 bases, with 17 bases between them. CDR3 residues: CASSHDSDFNNEQFF. For the CDR3, the DNA is TGTGCCAGCAGCCATGACAGCGATTTTAACAATGAGCAGTTCTTC.

This clonotype was observed many times. This chain connects TRBV11-1 to TRBJ1-4, with D unresolved. The CDR3 loop spans 12 amino acids. Per the germline V gene, CDR1 is SGHAT and CDR2 is FQDESV (reference sequence). V lost 5 bases, J lost 3 bases, and 4 bases lay in between. Written as DNA, the CDR3 is TGTGCCAGCAGCGATTCTAATGAAAAACTGTTTTTT. It specifies CASSDSNEKLFF.

The chain links TRBV29-1 to TRBJ1-5; D not resolved. The length of the CDR3 is 12 residues. The germline V gene has CDR1 SQVTM and CDR2 ANQGSEA. Trimming stripped 4 bases from V and 7 bases from J, with 11 bases between. The CDR3 region is CSVVITGQPQHF. CDR3 coding DNA: TGCAGCGTTGTAATTACGGGCCAGCCCCAGCATTTT.

The rearrangement uses TRBV15 and TRBJ2-5; weak D call: TRBD1 (5 bases). The CDR3 spans 17 residues. CDR1 is LNHNV, CDR2 YYDKDF, per germline (reference sequence). Trimming took 0 bases from V and 6 from J, leaving 20 bases between them. The DNA of the CDR3 is TGTGCCACCAGCAGAGAAGTATCGACAGCCCGCCCCAAGACCCAGTACTTC. Its translation: CATSREVSTARPKTQYF.

This clonotype has a count of ten or more. The chain combines TRBV5-1 with TRBJ1-6; D gene unclear. Germline CDR1 reads SGHRS; CDR2 reads YFSETQ. Trimming left V 2 bases short and J 10 bases short, with 19 bases between. The CDR3 has 16 amino acids. The CDR3 loop is CASSFGPSSRRSPLHF. The CDR3, as DNA: TGCGCCAGCAGCTTCGGCCCTTCGAGTCGTCGCTCACCCCTCCACTTT.